This section outlines one T cell receptor (beta chain) sequence together with its context. This clonotype was observed a handful of times. Its cognate antigen has yet to be identified. The sample holds no much larger clone one base away, and base qualities are not on file. This sample is part of a study of blood T cells in healthy people across ages (dated by TCRdb to between 2014 and 2017). About the study as a whole: Template switching captured roughly one uniquely barcoded TCR beta cDNA molecule per two T cells in model experiments. Age-related changes in TCR beta repertoire diversity were measured in the study by deep sequencing normalized with unique cDNA molecular identifiers. The donors were split into four age groups: young (average around 15 years), middle-aged (roughly 42), aged (more than 60) and long-lived (approximately 80). To avoid experimental bias, donors of different ages were randomly spread across the sequencing lanes. Two additional independent replicas of 1 million unique cDNA reads from the same blood draw were analyzed for two donors (one aged 18 to 30 and one aged 80 or older).

The cysteine opens and the phenylalanine closes a CDR3 of 15 amino acids. The sequence is cut down to CDR3 DNA, 45 bases in frame from base 1. CDR1 SGHTA and CDR2 FQGNSA were looked up in the germline V gene. Trimmed from V: 4 bases; trimmed from J: 1 base; junction bases lacking a gene match: 6. The method was 5' RACE. Data came from an Illumina HiSeq 2500. A second about 7 to 11 cycle PCR used a sample-barcoded 5' primer and a J-beta primer mix. A template-switch 5' adaptor carrying 12 random nucleotides introduced a unique molecular identifier onto each TCR beta cDNA molecule. Each sample yielded at least 3 million CDR3-containing paired-end reads. The Mint cDNA synthesis kit, primed by a TRBC-specific oligonucleotide, was used to synthesize first-strand cDNA from all RNA. After uracil-DNA glycosylase treatment, a first 18-cycle PCR used universal primers M1SS and BC2_uni_R on all cDNA. From the authors' description of their analysis: For normalization, 1 million high-quality reads were randomly selected from each sample, with every read carrying a distinct molecular identifier. Instead of being binned into consensus sequences, reads that shared molecular identifiers were thrown out. MiTCR, set to a Q25 quality threshold and the strictest error-elimination algorithm, was used for CDR3 identification, clonotype clustering and error correction. A nonparametric unseen species model with Euler transformation was used to estimate a lower bound on total TCR beta diversity. The public sequencing data were trimmed at Q25 with fastp and processed into clonotypes with MiXCR by TCRdb, which kept only in-frame beta chains. Identical CDR3 protein sequences are pooled into one entry, listed with their most common genes and DNA. Here the V and J calls rest on TCRdb's processing, not on the authors' analysis. The sample table shows about 1.1 million distinct CDR3 sequences, and more than 30% are seen once. Of the sample, around 13% falls within the top ten clones.

Study-level results and caveats: Donor CMV infection status was unknown, potentially confounding age-related changes in expanded clonotypes. A strong correlation was found between observed TCR beta diversity and the percentage of naive T cells measured by flow cytometry. As age increased, observed TCR beta diversity per million T cells dropped in a roughly linear way, and a significant reduction was already evident by age about 40. Estimates of total diversity from one million sequenced T cells were regarded as lower bounds and underestimates. The long-lived group showed more naive CD4+ T cells, fewer expanded clones and increased TCR diversity than the aged group, suggesting age selection. Because profiling used bulk unsorted PBMCs, naive and antigen-experienced compartments could not be compared conclusively.

The approximately 39 donors, aged 6 to 90 years, were systemically healthy Caucasian individuals from Russia. Ten milliliters of peripheral blood were drawn from each donor into EDTA-treated Vacutainer tubes. Ficoll-Paque density-gradient centrifugation was used to isolate PBMCs, with at least 7 million per sample. Total RNA was extracted from PBMCs with Trizol reagent, with at least 6 micrograms obtained per sample. Naive CD45RAhigh/CD27high T cell percentages were measured by flow cytometry on a PBMC aliquot from every donor. The rearranged segments are TRBV7-2 and TRBJ1-2, and TRBD1 aligns with 7 junction nucleotides. Sample: blood. The clonotype originates from a man aged 18 to 29 in good health. CDR3 sequence: CASSWGQKLNYGYTF. The sequence in DNA is TGTGCCAGCAGCTGGGGACAGAAACTTAACTATGGCTACACCTTC.